This T cell receptor (beta chain) emerged from a study of T cell clonality in common variable immunodeficiency (dated by TCRdb to about 2015). Study-wide conclusions, independent of this receptor: Differences among patients in the CVID cohort limited the correlations between repertoire features and clinical complications. Increased TCRbeta clonality was found in CVID subjects compared with healthy controls (t-test p = 0.018), with the increase being most characteristic of about a third of subjects. Reportedly, TCRbeta sequences from CVID had fewer deletions and N-nucleotide insertions, and highly modified clones with 13 or more V deletions were absent from CVID. Even though DNA input was the same, control samples had an average of about 80,000 unique sequences each, compared with about 31,000 in CVID samples. CVID subjects shared fewer TCRbeta clones with each other than healthy controls did (p < 0.0001). It was noted by the authors that sequencing of the repertoires of T cell subpopulations would be needed to clarify the cause of the increased clonality in CVID.

CDR3 length: 14 amino acids, cysteine to phenylalanine. Sequencing covers 33 bases of the CDR3, shown here with the frame starting at base 1. Sequences DFQATT (CDR1) and SNEGSKA (CDR2) are obtained from the germline V gene (reference sequence). The V end gives up 6 bases and the J end 0 bases, leaving 8 bases in the junction not matched to a gene. In this sample, this clone turned up many times. The target of this receptor is not known. The CDR3 is cut off 3 residues early in the read; its end comes from the germline J gene. Standard criteria, namely reduction of serum IgG, IgA and/or IgM below the normal range together with specific antibody deficiency, were applied for the diagnosis of CVID. A total of 45 or so subjects (approximately 15 female and some 30 male; age range roughly 9 to 70 years, mean age roughly 40) were included in the CVID group. Most CVID patients and most healthy controls were of Caucasian heritage. At the time of study participation, every CVID subject had been on replacement immunoglobulin therapy for at least one year. At the time of blood collection, no CVID subject was ill or was being treated with immunomodulatory or immunosuppressive medication. From each donor, roughly 5 to 8.5 ml of heparinized peripheral whole blood was collected. Genomic DNA from adults with common variable immune deficiency (CVID) and from healthy adult controls was used for sequencing of TCRbeta CDR3 repertoires. Diluted blood was density-centrifuged over Hypaque 1077 or Ficoll-Paque to isolate peripheral blood mononuclear cells. Genomic DNA was obtained from unsorted mononuclear cells through either Qiagen column purification or a centrifugation-based method.

CVID samples and control samples contributed equivalent amounts of genomic DNA as sequencing input. For every sample, a 60 bp segment covering the rearranged TCRbeta CDR3 region was amplified and then sequenced. The immunoSEQ assay, a bias-corrected multiplex PCR combined with high-throughput sequencing, was used to amplify TCRbeta. As for the original processing: Every unique nucleotide sequence was considered a clone and was annotated with V, D and J genes, copy number and frequency. Sequences were labeled productive if in frame, and non-productive if out of frame or containing stop codons. Clonality was calculated from Shannon's entropy as previously described. The predicted amino acid sequences of productive clones were used to derive mean CDR3 Kyte-Doolittle hydropathy. The R hclust function was used to hierarchically cluster scaled V gene usage with Manhattan distance and complete linkage. Sharing of clones by CDR3 amino acid sequence was evaluated by resampling 12 repertoires per group over 100 rounds. Repertoires were searched for approximately 70 published EBV-specific and fewer than 300 published CMV-specific TCRbeta sequences. A couple of CVID samples yielding fewer than 10,000 sequences were excluded from analysis, leaving under 45 CVID repertoires. TCRdb obtained this table from immuneACCESS and retained in-frame rearrangements with V and J assigned. These tables miss some clones; where compared with another copy, unresolved V genes account for less than half of the shortfall, and the remainder is unexplained. The D gene and trimming were derived from the DNA, and the V and J assignments and clone size from that table. This sample shows about 26,000 clones, and none of them turns up only once. 24% of the sample belongs to the ten largest clones.

The V and J segments used are TRBV20-1 and TRBJ2-7; 7 bases in the junction line up with TRBD1. This TCR was sampled from a human donor with common variable immunodeficiency. The specimen was peripheral blood mononuclear cells. The sequenced part of the CDR3 DNA is TGCAGTGCCACGGACAGGAAAAACTCCTACGAG. The encoded protein is CSATDRKNSYE. The full CDR3 sequence reads CSATDRKNSYEQYF.